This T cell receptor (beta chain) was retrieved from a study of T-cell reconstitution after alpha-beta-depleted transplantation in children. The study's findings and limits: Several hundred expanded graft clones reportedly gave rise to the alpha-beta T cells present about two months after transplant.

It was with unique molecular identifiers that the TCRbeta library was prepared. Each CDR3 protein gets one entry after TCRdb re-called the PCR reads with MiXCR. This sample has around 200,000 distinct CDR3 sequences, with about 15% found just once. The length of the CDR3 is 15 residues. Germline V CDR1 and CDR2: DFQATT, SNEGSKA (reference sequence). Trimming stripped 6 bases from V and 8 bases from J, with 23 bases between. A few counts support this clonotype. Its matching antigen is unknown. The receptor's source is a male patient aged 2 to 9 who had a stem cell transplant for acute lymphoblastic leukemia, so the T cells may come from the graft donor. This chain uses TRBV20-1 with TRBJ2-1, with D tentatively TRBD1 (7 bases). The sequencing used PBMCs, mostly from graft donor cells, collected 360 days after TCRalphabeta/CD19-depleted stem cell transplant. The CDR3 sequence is CSAIGWQGGIDEQFF. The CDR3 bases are TGCAGTGCCATCGGGTGGCAGGGGGGAATAGATGAGCAGTTCTTC.